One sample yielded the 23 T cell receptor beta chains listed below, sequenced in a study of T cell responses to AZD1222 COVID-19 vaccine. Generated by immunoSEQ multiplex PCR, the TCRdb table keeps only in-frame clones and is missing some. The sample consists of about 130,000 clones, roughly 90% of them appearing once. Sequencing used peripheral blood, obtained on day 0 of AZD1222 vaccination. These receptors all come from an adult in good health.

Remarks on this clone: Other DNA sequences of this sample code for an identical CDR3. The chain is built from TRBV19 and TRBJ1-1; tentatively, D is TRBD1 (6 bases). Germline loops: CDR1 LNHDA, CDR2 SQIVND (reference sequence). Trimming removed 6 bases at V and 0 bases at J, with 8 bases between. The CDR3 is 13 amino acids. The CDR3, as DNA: TGTGCCAGTAGCGACAGGTTGAACACTGAAGCTTTCTTT. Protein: CASSDRLNTEAFF.

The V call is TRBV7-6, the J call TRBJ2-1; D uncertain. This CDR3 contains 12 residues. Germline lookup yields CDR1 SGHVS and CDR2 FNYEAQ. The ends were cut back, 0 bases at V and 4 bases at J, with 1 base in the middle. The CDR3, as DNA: TGTGCCAGCAGCTTAGCGTACAATGAGCAGTTCTTC. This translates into CASSLAYNEQFF. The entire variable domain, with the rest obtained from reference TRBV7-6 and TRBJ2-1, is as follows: GAGVSQSPRYKVTKRGQDVALRCDPISGHVSLYWYRQALGQGPEFLTYFNYEAQQDKSGLPNDRFSAERPEGSISTLTIQRTEQRDSAMYRCASSLAYNEQFFGPGTRLTVL.

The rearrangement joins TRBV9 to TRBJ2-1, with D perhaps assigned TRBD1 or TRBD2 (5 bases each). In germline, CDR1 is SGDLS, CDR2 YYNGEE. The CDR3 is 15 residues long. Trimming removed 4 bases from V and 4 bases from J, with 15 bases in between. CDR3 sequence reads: CASSPLGERYNEQFF. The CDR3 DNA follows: TGTGCCAGCAGCCCGTTGGGGGAGCGGTACAATGAGCAGTTCTTC.

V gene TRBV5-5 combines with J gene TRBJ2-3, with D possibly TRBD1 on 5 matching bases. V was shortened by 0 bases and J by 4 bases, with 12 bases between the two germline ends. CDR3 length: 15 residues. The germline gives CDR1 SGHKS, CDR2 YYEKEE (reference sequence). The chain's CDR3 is CASSLGQLRADTQYF. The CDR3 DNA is TGTGCCAGCAGCTTGGGACAGCTTCGGGCAGATACGCAGTATTTT.

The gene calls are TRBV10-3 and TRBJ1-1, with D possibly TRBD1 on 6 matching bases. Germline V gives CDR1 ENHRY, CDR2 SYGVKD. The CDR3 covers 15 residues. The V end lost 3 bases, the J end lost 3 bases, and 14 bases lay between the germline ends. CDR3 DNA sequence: TGTGCCATCAGTGATCGGGGGGCGGGTGACACTGAAGCTTTCTTT. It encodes CAISDRGAGDTEAFF.

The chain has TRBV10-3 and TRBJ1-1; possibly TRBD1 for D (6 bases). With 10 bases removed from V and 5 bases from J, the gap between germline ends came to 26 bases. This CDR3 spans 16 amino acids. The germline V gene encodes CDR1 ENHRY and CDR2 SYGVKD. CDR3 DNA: TGTGCCACCGGGAGGGGGTCAGGAGGGCTAGTAACTGAAGCTTTCTTT. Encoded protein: CATGRGSGGLVTEAFF.

CDR3 nucleotide sequence: TGCGCCAGCAGTCACCCTAGCGGCTACAATGAGCAGTTCTTC. The encoded protein is CASSHPSGYNEQFF. V gene TRBV23-1 combines with J gene TRBJ2-1, with TRBD2 matching over 7 bases. TRBV23-1 is placed among ORFs of uncertain function. With V trimmed by 3 bases and J by 3 bases, 2 bases remained unmatched. The CDR3 contains 14 residues.

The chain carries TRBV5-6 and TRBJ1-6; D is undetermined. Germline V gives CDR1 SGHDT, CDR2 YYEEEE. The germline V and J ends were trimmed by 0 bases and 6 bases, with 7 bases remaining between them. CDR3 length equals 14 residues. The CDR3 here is CASSLVPVNSPLHF. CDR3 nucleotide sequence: TGTGCCAGCAGCTTGGTCCCAGTTAATTCACCCCTCCACTTT.

This CDR3 is CASSPDGTTGRAKNIQYF. The CDR3 DNA is TGTGCCAGCAGCCCCGACGGGACTACCGGCCGCGCCAAAAACATTCAGTACTTC. J is TRBJ2-4 and V is TRBV7-3, with 7 bases lining up with TRBD2. In germline, CDR1 is SGHTA, CDR2 FQGTGA. This CDR3 contains 18 residues. With 5 bases clipped from V and 1 base from J, the junction kept 14 bases outside the gene matches. Using reference TRBV7-3 and TRBJ2-4 for the parts outside the CDR3, the full variable domain is GAGVSQTPSNKVTEKGKYVELRCDPISGHTALYWYRQSLGQGPEFLIYFQGTGAADDSGLPNDRFFAVRPEGSVSTLKIQRTERGDSAVYLCASSPDGTTGRAKNIQYFGAGTRLSVL.

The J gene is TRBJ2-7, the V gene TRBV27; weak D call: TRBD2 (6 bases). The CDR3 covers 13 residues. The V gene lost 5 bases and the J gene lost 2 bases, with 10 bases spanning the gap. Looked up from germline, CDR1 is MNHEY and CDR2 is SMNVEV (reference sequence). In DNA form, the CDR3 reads TGTGCCAGCAGTCCCCCGGGGGCCTACGAGCAGTACTTC. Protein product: CASSPPGAYEQYF.

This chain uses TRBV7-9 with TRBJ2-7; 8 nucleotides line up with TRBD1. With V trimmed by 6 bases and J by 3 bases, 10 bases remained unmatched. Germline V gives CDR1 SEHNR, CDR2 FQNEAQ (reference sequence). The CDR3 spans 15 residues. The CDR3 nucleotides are TGTGCCAGCAGACTCCCGGGACAGGAGGACTACGAGCAGTACTTC. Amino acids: CASRLPGQEDYEQYF.

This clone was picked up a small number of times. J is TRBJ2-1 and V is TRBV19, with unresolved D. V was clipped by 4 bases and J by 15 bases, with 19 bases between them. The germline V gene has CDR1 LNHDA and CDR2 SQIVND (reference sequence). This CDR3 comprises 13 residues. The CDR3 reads CASSTREQSSPFF. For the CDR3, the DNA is TGTGCCAGTAGTACCCGAGAACAGAGCTCCCCGTTCTTC. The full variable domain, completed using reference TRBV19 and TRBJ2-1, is DGGITQSPKYLFRKEGQNVTLSCEQNLNHDAMYWYRQDPGQGLRLIYYSQIVNDFQKGDIAEGYSVSREKKESFPLTVTSAQKNPTAFYLCASSTREQSSPFFGPGTRLTVL.

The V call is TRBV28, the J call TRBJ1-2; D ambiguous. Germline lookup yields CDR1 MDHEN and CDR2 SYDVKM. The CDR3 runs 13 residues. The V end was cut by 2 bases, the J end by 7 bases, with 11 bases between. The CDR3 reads CASSLPRGLGYTF. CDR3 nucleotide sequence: TGTGCCAGCAGTTTACCCCGCGGACTTGGCTACACCTTC.

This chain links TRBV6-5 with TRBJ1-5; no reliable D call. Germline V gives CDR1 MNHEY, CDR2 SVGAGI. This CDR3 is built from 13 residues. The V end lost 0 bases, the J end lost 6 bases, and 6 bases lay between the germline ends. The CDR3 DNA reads TGTGCCAGCAGTTACTCGATTGCTCAGCCCCAGCATTTT. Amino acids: CASSYSIAQPQHF.

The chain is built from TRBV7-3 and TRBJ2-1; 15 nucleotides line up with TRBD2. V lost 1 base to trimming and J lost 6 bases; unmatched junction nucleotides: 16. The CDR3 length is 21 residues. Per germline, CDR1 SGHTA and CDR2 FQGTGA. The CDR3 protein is CASSLNPTLGLAGGRGNEQFF. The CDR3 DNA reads TGTGCCAGCAGCTTAAACCCCACCCTTGGACTAGCGGGGGGGAGGGGCAATGAGCAGTTCTTC.

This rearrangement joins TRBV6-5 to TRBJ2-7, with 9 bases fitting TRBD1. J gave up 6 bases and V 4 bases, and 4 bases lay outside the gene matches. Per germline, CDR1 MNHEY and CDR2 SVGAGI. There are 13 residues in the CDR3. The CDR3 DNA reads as TGTGCCAGCAGTTCCCGGGACAGGGTCGAGCAGTACTTC. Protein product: CASSSRDRVEQYF.

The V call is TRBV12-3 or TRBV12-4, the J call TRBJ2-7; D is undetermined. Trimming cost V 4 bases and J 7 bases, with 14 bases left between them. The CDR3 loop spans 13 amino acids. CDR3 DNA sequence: TGTGCCAGCAGTTCTCGGATTCAGAGGGAGCAGTACTTC. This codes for CASSSRIQREQYF.

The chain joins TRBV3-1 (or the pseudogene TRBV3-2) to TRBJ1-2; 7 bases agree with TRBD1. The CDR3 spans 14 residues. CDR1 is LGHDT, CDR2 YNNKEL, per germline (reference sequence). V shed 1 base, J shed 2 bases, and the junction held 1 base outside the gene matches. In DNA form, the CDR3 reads TGTGCCAGCAGCCAAGCACAGGGGAACTATGGCTACACCTTC. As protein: CASSQAQGNYGYTF.

DNA of the CDR3: TGTGCCAGCAGCCTGGACGGGAACACTGAAGCTTTCTTT. Its translation is CASSLDGNTEAFF. This sequence joins TRBV6-5 and TRBJ1-1; D is uncertain. The CDR3 sequence is 13 residues long. Germline V gives CDR1 MNHEY, CDR2 SVGAGI. V dropped 6 bases and J dropped 1 base, with 9 bases sitting between them.

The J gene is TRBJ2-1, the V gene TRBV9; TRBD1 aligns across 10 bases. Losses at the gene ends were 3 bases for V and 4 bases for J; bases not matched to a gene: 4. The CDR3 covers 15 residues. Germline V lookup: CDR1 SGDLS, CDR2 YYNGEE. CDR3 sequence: CASSAGQGKYNEQFF. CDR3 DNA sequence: TGTGCCAGCAGCGCGGGACAGGGGAAGTACAATGAGCAGTTCTTC.

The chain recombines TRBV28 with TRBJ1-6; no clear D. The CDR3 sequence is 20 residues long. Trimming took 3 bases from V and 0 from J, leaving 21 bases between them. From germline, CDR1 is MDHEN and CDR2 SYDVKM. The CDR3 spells CASSFPPRPRESSYNSPLHF. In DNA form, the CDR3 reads TGTGCCAGCAGTTTCCCACCCCGCCCAAGGGAGAGCTCCTATAATTCACCCCTCCACTTT. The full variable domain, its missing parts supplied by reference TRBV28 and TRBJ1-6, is DVKVTQSSRYLVKRTGEKVFLECVQDMDHENMFWYRQDPGLGLRLIYFSYDVKMKEKGDIPEGYSVSREKKERFSLILESASTNQTSMYLCASSFPPRPRESSYNSPLHFGNGTRLTVT.

The CDR3 coding sequence is TGTGCCAGCAGTCACGCACAGGGGGATCGAGGTCAGCCCCAGCATTTT. Translated, it gives CASSHAQGDRGQPQHF. V and J are TRBV6-2 or TRBV6-3 and TRBJ1-5; TRBD1 agrees at 8 bases. CDR3 length equals 16 residues. Germline lookup yields CDR1 MNHEY and CDR2 SVGEGT. Unmatched junction bases numbered 12, after V lost 5 bases and J lost 6 bases.

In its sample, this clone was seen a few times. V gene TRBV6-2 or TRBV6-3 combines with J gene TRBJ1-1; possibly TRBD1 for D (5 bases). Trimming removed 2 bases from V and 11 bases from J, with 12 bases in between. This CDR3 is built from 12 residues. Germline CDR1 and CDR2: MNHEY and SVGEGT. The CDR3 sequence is CASSYVVGEAFF. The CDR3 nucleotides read TGTGCCAGCAGTTACGTTGTGGGGGAGGCTTTCTTT.